This T cell receptor beta chain was sequenced for a study of human CD8 memory T cell subsets (dated by TCRdb to the early 2020s). Study-level background: The clonal relationships among stem-like (TSTEM), progenitor exhausted-like (TPEX) and effector memory CD8+ T cell subsets were assessed by comparing the TCRbeta repertoires of these subsets. Over 5 donors each provided TSTEM, TPEX and effector memory subsets, from which TCRbeta repertoires were obtained.

A Human TCR Profiling Kit was used to prepare UMI-labeled 5' RACE TCRbeta libraries. Every TCRbeta library was prepared in parallel, with the same number of PCR cycles used for all of the libraries. On the study's bioinformatics: Between 3,000 and 18,000 functional CDR3beta clonotypes were contained in each TCRbeta library. MIGEC 1.2.9 handled UMI extraction and consensus assembly, with a minimum of three reads required per UMI. MiXCR 3.0.3 was used to extract in-frame CDR3beta repertoires. Diversity metrics were computed in VDJtools 1.2.1 after downsampling each sample to 42,000 randomly selected UMIs. Repertoire overlap metrics D, R and F2 were calculated in VDJtools for the top 3,000 clones of each sample pair. Each entry corresponds to one CDR3 protein sequence from reads that TCRdb reprocessed, and DNA is not given. For this entry, the V and J calls and clone size follow TCRdb and not the study's own pipeline. This sample's table lists 9,500 to 13,000 distinct CDR3 sequences. 8.6% of the sample belongs to the ten largest clones.

What the study reported, not specific to this receptor: Based on Chao1 estimates, TSTEM subsets appeared to have greater repertoire diversity than TPEX subsets, which may reflect a broader range of specificities. Normalized Shannon-Wiener diversity was similarly high in the TSTEM and TPEX subsets, while the effector memory subsets were comparatively less diverse. Both stem-like subsets shared clonotypes with effector memory cells, but TSTEM and TPEX repertoires overlapped minimally, suggesting distinct antigen spectra. Only TCRbeta chains were sequenced, and repertoire comparisons were based on six donors, with testing performed by paired t-tests and Bonferroni correction.

Peripheral blood mononuclear cells were isolated from healthy donor buffy coats by density gradient separation. The study enriched total CD8+ T cells through negative magnetic separation using EasySep or MojoSort CD8+ T cell isolation kits. An RNeasy Mini Kit was used to extract total RNA from duplicate vials of some 160,000 sorted CD8+ T cells per subset. PBMCs were used either fresh or after being cryopreserved in fetal bovine serum containing roughly 10% DMSO. Fluorescence-activated cell sorting on a FACSAria III was used to sort CD8+ T cell subsets to purity. About this clonotype: What this receptor recognizes is not known.

Sequencing used CD8+ T cells from PBMCs. This sequence was found in a human donor in good health.

CDR3 region: CASSLGLAGGPADTQYF. The rearrangement combines TRBV7-9 with TRBJ2-3; checking the TCRdb D call of TRBD2 is not possible without DNA. Taken from the germline V gene (reference sequence), the CDR1 and CDR2 loops are SEHNR and FQNEAQ. The CDR3 starts with the cysteine, ends with the phenylalanine, and has 17 residues. No DNA was logged.